The rows below give T cell receptor beta chains drawn from one sample of a study of cytomegalovirus exposure and HLA in healthy donors. The data were produced by immunoSEQ multiplex PCR, yet TCRdb's version contains in-frame clones alone and is incomplete. The table includes roughly 170,000 clones, more than 70% detected once. The sample was PBMCs. Receptor source: a man aged 30 to 45 in good health and CMV-seronegative. Each CDR3 is given with its conserved first and last residue. The D gene is left open where the match is weak. A clone size is listed for some rows: how often the clone was seen (once, few, many), or a class if it is expanded.

- | TRBJ1-2 | TRBV29-1 | - | TGCAGCGTTGTAATAACAGGGATGGACTACACCTTC | CSVVITGMDYTF
TRBD2 | TRBJ2-5 | TRBV7-2 | - | TGTGCCAGCAGCTTACGGACTAGCGGGAGGGCAGAGACCCAGTACTTC | CASSLRTSGRAETQYF
TRBD1 | TRBJ1-2 | TRBV10-3 | - | TGTGCCATCAGTGAGGGACAGGTGGGAGGCTACACCTTC | CAISEGQVGGYTF
- | TRBJ1-6 | TRBV6-1 | - | TGTGCCAGCAGTGACTCCAGCGAGAATTCACCCCTCCACTTT | CASSDSSENSPLHF
- | TRBJ2-1 | TRBV13 | - | TGTGCCAGCAGCCCCCCCCTCGGAGGCCTAAATGAGCAGTTCTTC | CASSPPLGGLNEQFF
- | TRBJ2-7 | TRBV10-1 | - | TGCGCCAGCAGTGAGTCCATCTACTACGAGCAGTACTTC | CASSESIYYEQYF
- | TRBJ2-5 | TRBV25-1 | once | TGTGCCAGCAGTGAACTACAGGGGAGGGAGACCCAGTACTTC | CASSELQGRETQYF
- | TRBJ1-4 | TRBV4-1 | - | TGCGCCAGCAGCCCGTCTATCACAGGTTCGCTTAATGAAAAACTGTTTTTT | CASSPSITGSLNEKLFF
- | TRBJ1-1 | TRBV2 | - | TGTGCCAGCGGTGACACATTGAACACTGAAGCTTTCTTT | CASGDTLNTEAFF
TRBD2 | TRBJ2-5 | TRBV19 | - | TGTGCCAGTAGTACCCCGGGGGGCCAAGAGACCCAGTACTTC | CASSTPGGQETQYF
- | TRBJ2-6 | TRBV7-6 | - | TGTGCCAGCAGCTTCGGGACACCTGGGGCCAACGTCCTGACTTTC | CASSFGTPGANVLTF
TRBD2 | TRBJ2-5 | TRBV27 | - | TGTGCCAGCAGTCGAAGCGGGGGGGCAGAGACCCAGTACTTC | CASSRSGGAETQYF
TRBD2 | TRBJ2-2 | TRBV10-3 | - | TGTGCCTCGCAGCCGGGACTAGGGGGGACCGGGGAGCTGTTTTTT | CASQPGLGGTGELFF
TRBD1 | TRBJ2-7 | TRBV6-5 | - | TGTGCCAGCAGCTGGGGACAGAACTACGAGCAGTACTTC | CASSWGQNYEQYF
- | TRBJ2-5 | TRBV27 | - | TGTGCCAGCAGTTTTAGGGGAGGGACCCAGTACTTC | CASSFRGGTQYF
- | TRBJ1-2 | TRBV9 | - | TGTGCCAGCAGCGTAGCTACAGAAGGGGGACGAGCGACCTTC | CASSVATEGGRATF
TRBD2 | TRBJ2-3 | TRBV5-4 | - | TGTGCCAGCAGCCGGACTAGCGGCACAGATACGCAGTATTTT | CASSRTSGTDTQYF
TRBD2 | TRBJ2-1 | TRBV7-8 | - | TGTGCCAGCAGCTCCACCGGGACTAGAGGATCTGAGCAGTTCTTC | CASSSTGTRGSEQFF
TRBD2 | TRBJ2-1 | TRBV5-1 | - | TGCGCCAGCGCCGTGGAGCCCGGGGGGTACAATGAGCAGTTCTTC | CASAVEPGGYNEQFF
TRBD1 | TRBJ2-3 | TRBV5-1 | - | TGCGCCAGCAGCTTGGGAACACAGGGGTCAGATACGCAGTATTTT | CASSLGTQGSDTQYF
- | TRBJ1-2 | TRBV27 | - | TGTGCCAGCAGTTTTAGAGAGAACTATGGCTACACCTTC | CASSFRENYGYTF
TRBD1 | TRBJ1-4 | TRBV19 | - | TGTGCCAGCCGGACAGGGGCGGCAGAAAAACTGTTTTTT | CASRTGAAEKLFF
- | TRBJ1-1 | TRBV5-1 | - | TGCGCCAGCAGCTTAGGGCAGGCGGAGGGCACTGAAGCTTTCTTT | CASSLGQAEGTEAFF
- | TRBJ1-6 | TRBV19 | - | TGTGCCAGTAGTATAGGGGTCGGAGACTCACCCCTCCACTTT | CASSIGVGDSPLHF
TRBD1 | TRBJ2-5 | TRBV19 | once | TGTGCCAGTAGTAGTGGCAGGGGGCAATGGGAAGAGACCCAGTACTTC | CASSSGRGQWEETQYF
- | TRBJ2-7 | TRBV2 | few | TGTGCCAGCAGTCGACAGGACTCCTACGAGCAGTACTTC | CASSRQDSYEQYF
TRBD2 | TRBJ2-1 | TRBV19 | - | TGTGCCGTAGGGGGACTAGCTTTAAATGAGCAGTTCTTC | CAVGGLALNEQFF
- | TRBJ1-1 | TRBV10-3 | - | TGTGCCATCAGCGCGGGACCGGGGAACACTGAAGCTTTCTTT | CAISAGPGNTEAFF
- | TRBJ2-7 | TRBV7-6 | - | TGTGCCAGCAGCTTAGCCCTTTTCTACGAGCAGTACTTC | CASSLALFYEQYF
TRBD2 | TRBJ2-1 | TRBV6-5 | - | TGTGCCAGCACCCACAGGAGCGGGAAATACAATGAGCAGTTCTTC | CASTHRSGKYNEQFF
- | TRBJ1-5 | TRBV25-1 | - | TGTGCCAGCAGTGAAGGCGGAAGACAGCCCCAGCATTTT | CASSEGGRQPQHF
- | TRBJ2-2 | TRBV5-6 | - | TGTGCCAGCAGCTTAAGTTCTAGCGACACCGGGGAGCTGTTTTTT | CASSLSSSDTGELFF
TRBD2 | TRBJ2-1 | TRBV7-2 | once | TGTGCCAGCAGCGTCGGGAGGGCCGGAGGCAATGAGCAGTTCTTC | CASSVGRAGGNEQFF
- | TRBJ2-7 | TRBV27 | - | TGTGCCAGCAGTTTGGGGCAGACCTACGAGCAGTACTTC | CASSLGQTYEQYF
- | TRBJ1-1 | TRBV28 | - | TGTGCCAGCAGTCGCCCCGGGGGGAACACTGAAGCTTTCTTT | CASSRPGGNTEAFF
TRBD1 | TRBJ2-3 | TRBV7-2 | - | TGTGCCAGCAGCCAGAGGACAGGGGCGGCAGATACGCGGTATTTT | CASSQRTGAADTRYF
TRBD1 | TRBJ2-7 | TRBV5-1 | - | TGCGCCAGCAGCTTGGGAATTGGGACAGGCCTAGACGAGCAGTACTTC | CASSLGIGTGLDEQYF
TRBD1 | TRBJ1-4 | TRBV7-7 | - | TGTGCCAGCACTAAACGGACAGGGGGGTCGGTTGAAAAACTGTTTTTT | CASTKRTGGSVEKLFF
TRBD2 | TRBJ2-1 | TRBV18 | - | TGTGCCAGCTCACCACGCCTACTAGCGGGAGGGCCTCACAATGAGCAGTTCTTC | CASSPRLLAGGPHNEQFF
TRBD1 | TRBJ2-7 | TRBV4-1 | - | TGCGCCAGCAGCCAAGTAGGGACAGGGGGTGTCCACGAGCAGTACTTC | CASSQVGTGGVHEQYF
- | TRBJ1-2 | TRBV10-2 | - | TGCGCCAGCAGTGAGCGGCAGGGAAGGGGCTACACCTTC | CASSERQGRGYTF
TRBD1 | TRBJ2-4 | TRBV7-8 | - | TGTGCCAGCAGCTTAAACAGGACAGGGATAAGTGGGGGTCGAGCCAAAAACATTCAGTACTTC | CASSLNRTGISGGRAKNIQYF
- | TRBJ2-3 | TRBV25-1 | - | TGTGCCAGCAGTGTCCCTGGGCTTCGGGGGACGCAGTATTTT | CASSVPGLRGTQYF
TRBD1 | TRBJ2-1 | TRBV7-3 | - | TGTGCCAGCAGCCCGGACCCGGGACAGGGTGGTGATGAGCAGTTCTTC | CASSPDPGQGGDEQFF
- | TRBJ2-1 | TRBV10-3 | - | TGTGCCATCAGTGAGTCGACTACTTCTTACAATGAGCAGTTCTTC | CAISESTTSYNEQFF
- | TRBJ1-5 | TRBV6-5 | - | TGTGCCAGCAGCTACCTCGCGGGAGGTCAGCCCCAGCATTTT | CASSYLAGGQPQHF
- | TRBJ1-2 | TRBV30 | - | TGTGCCTGGAGATTCCAGGAAGGCTACACCTTT | CAWRFQEGYTF